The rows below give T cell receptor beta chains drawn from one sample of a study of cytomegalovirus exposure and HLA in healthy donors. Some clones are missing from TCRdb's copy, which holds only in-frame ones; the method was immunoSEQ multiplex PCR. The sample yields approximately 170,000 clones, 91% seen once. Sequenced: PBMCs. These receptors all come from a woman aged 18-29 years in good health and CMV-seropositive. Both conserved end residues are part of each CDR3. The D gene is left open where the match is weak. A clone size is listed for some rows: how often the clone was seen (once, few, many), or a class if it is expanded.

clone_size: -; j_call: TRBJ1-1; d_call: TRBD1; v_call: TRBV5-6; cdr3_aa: CASSTGGTEAFF; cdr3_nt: TGTGCCAGCAGCACAGGGGGAACTGAAGCTTTCTTT
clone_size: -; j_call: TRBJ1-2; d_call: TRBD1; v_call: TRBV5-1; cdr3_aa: CASSLTGDYGYTF; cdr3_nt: TGCGCCAGCAGCTTAACAGGGGACTATGGCTACACCTTC
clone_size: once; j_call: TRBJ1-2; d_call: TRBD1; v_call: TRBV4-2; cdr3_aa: CASSLQGAAYGYTF; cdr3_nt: TGTGCCAGCAGCCTACAGGGGGCTGCCTATGGCTACACCTTC
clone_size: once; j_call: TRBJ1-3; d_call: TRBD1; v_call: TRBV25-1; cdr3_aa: CASSGPTGGNTIYF; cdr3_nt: TGTGCCAGCAGTGGTCCGACAGGGGGAAACACCATATATTTT
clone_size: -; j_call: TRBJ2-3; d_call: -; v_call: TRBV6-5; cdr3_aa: CASSAPGTQYF; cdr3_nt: TGTGCCAGCAGTGCCCCCGGTACGCAGTATTTT
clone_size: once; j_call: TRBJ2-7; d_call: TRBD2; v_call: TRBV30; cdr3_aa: CAWSQSLAGPYEQYF; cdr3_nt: TGTGCCTGGAGCCAATCACTAGCGGGGCCCTACGAGCAGTACTTC
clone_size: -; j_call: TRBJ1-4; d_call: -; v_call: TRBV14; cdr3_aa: CASSQGVEVLEEKLFF; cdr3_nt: TGTGCCAGCAGCCAAGGAGTCGAGGTGTTGGAGGAAAAACTGTTTTTT
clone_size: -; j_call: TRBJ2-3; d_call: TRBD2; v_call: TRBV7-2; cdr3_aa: CASSLVASGAMTDTQYF; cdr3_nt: TGTGCCAGCAGCTTAGTAGCTAGCGGCGCCATGACAGATACGCAGTATTTT
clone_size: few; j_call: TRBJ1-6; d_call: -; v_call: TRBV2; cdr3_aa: CASSGGGDHNSPLHF; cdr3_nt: TGTGCCAGCAGTGGGGGCGGGGATCATAATTCACCCCTCCACTTT
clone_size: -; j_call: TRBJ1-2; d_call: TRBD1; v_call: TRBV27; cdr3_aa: CASRRSRQGYGYTF; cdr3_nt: TGTGCCAGCAGGAGATCCCGACAGGGCTATGGCTACACCTTC
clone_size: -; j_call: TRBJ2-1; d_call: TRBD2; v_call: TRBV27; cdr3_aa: CASSFFKTSGYNEQFF; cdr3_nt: TGTGCCAGCAGTTTCTTCAAGACTAGCGGCTACAATGAGCAGTTCTTC
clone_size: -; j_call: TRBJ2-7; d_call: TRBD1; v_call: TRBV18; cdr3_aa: CASSPGTGLIRAYF; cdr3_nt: TGTGCCAGCTCACCCGGGACAGGGTTAATACGAGCTTACTTC
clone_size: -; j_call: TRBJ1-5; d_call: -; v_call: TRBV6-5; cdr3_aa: CASSPREGSNQPQHF; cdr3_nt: TGTGCCAGCAGTCCCAGGGAGGGCTCCAATCAGCCCCAGCATTTT
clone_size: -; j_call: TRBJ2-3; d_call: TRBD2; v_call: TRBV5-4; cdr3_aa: CASSPLRLAGGTDTQYF; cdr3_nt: TGTGCCAGCAGCCCCCTACGGTTGGCGGGGGGCACAGATACGCAGTATTTT
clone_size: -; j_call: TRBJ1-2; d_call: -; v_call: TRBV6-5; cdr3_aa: CASSYSYRDRDGYTF; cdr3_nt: TGTGCCAGCAGTTACTCTTACAGGGATAGGGATGGCTACACCTTC
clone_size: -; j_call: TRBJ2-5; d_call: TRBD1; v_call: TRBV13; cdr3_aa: CASSYRARGQETQYF; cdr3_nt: TGTGCCAGCAGCTATAGGGCCAGGGGGCAAGAGACCCAGTACTTC
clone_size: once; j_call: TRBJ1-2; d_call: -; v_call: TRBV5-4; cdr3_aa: CASSFQGLRGYTF; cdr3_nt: TGTGCCAGCAGCTTTCAGGGACTTAGGGGCTACACCTTC
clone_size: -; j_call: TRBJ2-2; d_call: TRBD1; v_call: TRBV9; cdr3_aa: CASSGQGVVGELFF; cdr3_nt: TGTGCCAGCAGCGGGCAGGGGGTTGTCGGGGAGCTGTTTTTT
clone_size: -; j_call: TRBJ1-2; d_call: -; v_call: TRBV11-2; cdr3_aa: CASSSDRFGGYTF; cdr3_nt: TGTGCCAGCAGCTCCGACAGGTTCGGTGGCTACACCTTC
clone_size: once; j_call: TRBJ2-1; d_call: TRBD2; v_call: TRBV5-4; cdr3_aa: CASRRGLAGNNEQFF; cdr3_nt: TGTGCCAGCAGACGGGGGCTAGCGGGCAACAATGAGCAGTTCTTC
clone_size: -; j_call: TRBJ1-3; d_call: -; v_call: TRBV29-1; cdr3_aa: CSVLLDGSGNTIYF; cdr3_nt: TGCAGCGTCCTACTCGATGGCTCTGGAAACACCATATATTTT
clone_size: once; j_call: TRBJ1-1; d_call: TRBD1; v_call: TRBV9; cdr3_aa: CASSSLDRGRTEAFF; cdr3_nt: TGTGCCAGCAGCTCCCTGGACAGGGGGCGCACTGAAGCTTTCTTT
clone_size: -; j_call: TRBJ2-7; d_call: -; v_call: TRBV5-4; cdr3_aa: CASSSGLRYEQYF; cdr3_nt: TGTGCCAGCAGTTCGGGACTCCGCTACGAGCAGTACTTC
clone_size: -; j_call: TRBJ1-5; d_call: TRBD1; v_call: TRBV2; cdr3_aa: CASSTGQGHQPQHF; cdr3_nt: TGTGCCAGCAGTACCGGACAGGGACATCAGCCCCAGCATTTT
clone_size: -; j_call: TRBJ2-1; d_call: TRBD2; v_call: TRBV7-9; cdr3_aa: CASSLGLVGYNEQFF; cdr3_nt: TGTGCCAGCAGCCTGGGACTAGTCGGGTACAATGAGCAGTTCTTC
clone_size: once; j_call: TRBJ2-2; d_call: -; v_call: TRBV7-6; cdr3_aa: CAMLDSHTGELFF; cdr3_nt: TGTGCCATGCTGGACTCACACACCGGGGAGCTGTTTTTT
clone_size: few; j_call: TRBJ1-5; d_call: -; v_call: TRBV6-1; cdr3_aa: CASSERGRLYQPQHF; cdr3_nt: TGTGCCAGCAGTGAGCGGGGCCGACTCTATCAGCCCCAGCATTTT
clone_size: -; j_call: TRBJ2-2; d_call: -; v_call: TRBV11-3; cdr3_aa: CASSLIRGTGELFF; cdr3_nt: TGTGCCAGCAGCTTAATCAGGGGCACCGGGGAGCTGTTTTTT
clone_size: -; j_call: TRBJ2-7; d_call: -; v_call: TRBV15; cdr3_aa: CATSRVIDSYEQYF; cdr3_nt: TGTGCCACCAGCAGAGTGATAGACTCCTACGAGCAGTACTTC
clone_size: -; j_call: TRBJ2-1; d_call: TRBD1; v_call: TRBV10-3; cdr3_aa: CAISDGQGRDEQFF; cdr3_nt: TGTGCCATCAGTGATGGACAGGGAAGGGATGAGCAGTTCTTC
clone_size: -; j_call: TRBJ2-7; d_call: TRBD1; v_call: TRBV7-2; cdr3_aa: CASSLDRGSYGEQYF; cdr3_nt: TGTGCCAGCAGCTTAGACAGGGGATCCTACGGCGAGCAGTACTTC
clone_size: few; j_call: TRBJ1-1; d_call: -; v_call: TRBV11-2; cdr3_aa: CASSVGTTNTEAFF; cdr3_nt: TGTGCCAGCAGCGTCGGAACGACAAACACTGAAGCTTTCTTT
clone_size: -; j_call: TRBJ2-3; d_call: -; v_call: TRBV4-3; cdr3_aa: CASSLRDTPEDTTF; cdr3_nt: TGCGCCAGCAGCCTCCGGGACACTCCCGAGGATACCACTTTT
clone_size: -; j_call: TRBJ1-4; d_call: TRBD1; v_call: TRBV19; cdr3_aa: CASSYTPGGSREKLFF; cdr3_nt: TGTGCCAGTAGCTATACCCCAGGGGGAAGTCGGGAAAAACTGTTTTTT
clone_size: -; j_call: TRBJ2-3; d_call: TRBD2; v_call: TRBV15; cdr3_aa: CATSSQTSGDFTDTQYF; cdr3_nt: TGTGCCACCAGCAGCCAGACTAGCGGGGATTTCACAGATACGCAGTATTTT
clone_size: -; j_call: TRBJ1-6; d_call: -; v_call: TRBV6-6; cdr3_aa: CASSYLGATGDSPLHF; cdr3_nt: TGTGCCAGCAGTTACTTGGGTGCGACAGGAGATTCACCCCTCCACTTT
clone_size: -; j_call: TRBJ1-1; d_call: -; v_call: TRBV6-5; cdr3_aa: CASRSWGPEAFF; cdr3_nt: TGTGCCAGCAGGAGCTGGGGCCCTGAAGCTTTCTTT
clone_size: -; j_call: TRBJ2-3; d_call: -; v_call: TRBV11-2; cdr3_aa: CASSLDQTETDTQYF; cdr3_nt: TGTGCCAGCAGCTTAGATCAGACGGAGACAGATACGCAGTATTTT
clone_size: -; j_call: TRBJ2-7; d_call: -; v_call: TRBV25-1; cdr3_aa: CASSESLGPGAYEQYF; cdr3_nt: TGTGCCAGCAGTGAATCATTAGGTCCAGGGGCCTACGAGCAGTACTTC
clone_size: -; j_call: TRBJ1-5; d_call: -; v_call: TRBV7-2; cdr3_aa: CASSLMSGGRQHF; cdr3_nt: TGTGCCAGCAGCTTAATGTCGGGGGGACGACAGCATTTT
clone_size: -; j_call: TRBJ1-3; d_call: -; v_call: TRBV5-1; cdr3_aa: CASSLNGGAEGNTIYF; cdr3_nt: TGCGCCAGCAGCTTGAATGGGGGCGCGGAAGGAAACACCATATATTTT
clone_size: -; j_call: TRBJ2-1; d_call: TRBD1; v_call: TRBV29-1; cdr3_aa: CSVVQGKVNEQFF; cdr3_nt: TGCAGCGTTGTACAGGGGAAAGTAAATGAGCAGTTCTTC
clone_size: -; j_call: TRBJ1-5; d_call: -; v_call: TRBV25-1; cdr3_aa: CASSDKYNQPQHF; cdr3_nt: TGTGCCAGCAGTGATAAATACAATCAGCCCCAGCATTTT
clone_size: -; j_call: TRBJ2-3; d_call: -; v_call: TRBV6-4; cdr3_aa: CASSDSSGEADTQYF; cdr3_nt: TGTGCCAGCAGTGACTCGAGTGGCGAGGCAGATACGCAGTATTTT
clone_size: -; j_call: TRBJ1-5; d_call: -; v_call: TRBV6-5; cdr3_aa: CASRSGGDNQPQHF; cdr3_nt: TGTGCCAGTCGATCCGGGGGGGACAATCAGCCCCAGCATTTT
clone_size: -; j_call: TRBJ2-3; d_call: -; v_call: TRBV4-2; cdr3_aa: CASSQVGLGGEYSTDTQYF; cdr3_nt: TGTGCCAGCAGCCAAGTTGGTCTCGGGGGAGAGTATAGCACAGATACGCAGTATTTT
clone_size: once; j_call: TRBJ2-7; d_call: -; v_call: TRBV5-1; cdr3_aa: CASSLVHRSYEQYF; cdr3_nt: TGCGCCAGCAGCTTGGTTCACAGGTCCTACGAGCAGTACTTC
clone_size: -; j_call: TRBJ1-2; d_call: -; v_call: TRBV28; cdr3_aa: CASSLFVGRNYGYTF; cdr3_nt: TGTGCCAGCAGTTTATTTGTGGGCCGGAACTATGGCTACACCTTC
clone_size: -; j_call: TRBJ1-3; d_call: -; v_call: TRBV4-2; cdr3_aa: CASSQDPGSGNTIYF; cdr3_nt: TGTGCCAGCAGCCAAGATCCGGGTTCTGGAAACACCATATATTTT
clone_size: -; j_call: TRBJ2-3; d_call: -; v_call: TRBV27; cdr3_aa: CASSLVSADTQYF; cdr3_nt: TGTGCCAGCAGTTTAGTCAGCGCAGATACGCAGTATTTT
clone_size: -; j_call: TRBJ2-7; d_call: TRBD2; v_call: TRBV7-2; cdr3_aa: CASSPSGSSYEQYF; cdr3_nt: TGTGCCAGCAGCCCTAGCGGGAGCTCCTACGAGCAGTACTTC